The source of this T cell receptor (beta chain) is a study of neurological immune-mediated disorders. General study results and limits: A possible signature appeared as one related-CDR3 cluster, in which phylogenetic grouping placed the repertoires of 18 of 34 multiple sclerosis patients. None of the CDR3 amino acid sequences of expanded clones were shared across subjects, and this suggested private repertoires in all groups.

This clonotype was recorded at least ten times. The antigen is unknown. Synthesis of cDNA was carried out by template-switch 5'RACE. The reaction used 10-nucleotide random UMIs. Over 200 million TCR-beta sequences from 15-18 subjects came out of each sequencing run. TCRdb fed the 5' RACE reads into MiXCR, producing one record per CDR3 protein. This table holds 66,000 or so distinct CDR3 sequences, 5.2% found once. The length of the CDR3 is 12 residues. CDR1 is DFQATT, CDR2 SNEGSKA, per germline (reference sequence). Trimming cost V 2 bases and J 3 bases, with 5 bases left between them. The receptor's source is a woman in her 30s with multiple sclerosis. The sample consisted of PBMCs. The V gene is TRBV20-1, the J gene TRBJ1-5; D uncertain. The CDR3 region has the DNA TGCAGTGCTAGACGCCCCAATCAGCCCCAGCATTTT. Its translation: CSARRPNQPQHF.